Presented here are 22 T cell receptor beta chains from one specimen sequenced in a study of blood T cell repertoires in COVID-19. The assay was immunoSEQ multiplex PCR, and TCRdb's table has in-frame clones only and misses some. This sample yields 100,000 to 120,000 clones, of which 65% to 80% are seen a single time; roughly 7.5% belongs to the top ten. Sequenced sample: peripheral blood. The receptors were sampled from a woman aged 55 to 70 with acute or convalescent COVID-19.

This clone was detected a few times. V gene TRBV7-2 combines with J gene TRBJ2-5; 9 bases align to TRBD2. The CDR3 spans 15 residues. The ends lost 5 bases at V and 5 bases at J; junction bases unmatched: 9. Germline CDR1 and CDR2: SGHTA and FQGNSA. CDR3 sequence (DNA): TGTGCCAGCAGCCCTAGGACTAGCGTCGGGGAGACCCAGTACTTC. Protein product: CASSPRTSVGETQYF.

The chain couples TRBV5-1 to TRBJ1-6; 11 bases match TRBD1. Trimming at V came to 1 base and at J to 10 bases, leaving 7 bases not matched to a gene. In germline, CDR1 is SGHRS, CDR2 YFSETQ. This CDR3 region has 16 residues. The CDR3 loop reads CASSLSAGQGESPLHF. The CDR3 DNA sequence: TGCGCCAGCAGCTTGTCGGCGGGACAGGGGGAATCACCCCTCCACTTT.

CDR3 loop: CSVRQDSYNEQFF. The CDR3 coding sequence is TGCAGCGTGAGACAGGATTCCTACAATGAGCAGTTCTTC. The V call is TRBV29-1, the J call TRBJ2-1, with a tentative D call TRBD1 (6 bases). Looked up from germline, CDR1 is SQVTM and CDR2 is ANQGSEA. The CDR3 spans 13 residues. Trimming took off 6 bases at V and 1 base at J, with 10 bases between the two ends.

The chain has TRBV7-2 and TRBJ2-3; 9 positions match TRBD2. V trimming: 1 base; J trimming: 6 bases; junction bases outside the gene matches: 8. Germline values: CDR1 SGHTA, CDR2 FQGNSA. The CDR3 loop spans 16 amino acids. As DNA, the CDR3 is TGTGCCAGCAGCTTAGGGGCAGCGGGGGGTCCGGATACGCAGTATTTT. This sequence encodes CASSLGAAGGPDTQYF.

V gene TRBV11-2 combines with J gene TRBJ1-1; D is perhaps TRBD1 (5 bases). This CDR3 comprises 15 residues. Germline CDR1 reads SGHAT; CDR2 reads FQNNGV. V lost 2 bases to trimming and J lost 1 base, with 11 bases between them. CDR3 residues: CASSLNGGANTEAFF. The CDR3 DNA reads as TGTGCCAGCAGCTTAAACGGGGGTGCGAACACTGAAGCTTTCTTT.

The chain couples TRBV18 to TRBJ2-3; 8 bases map to TRBD2. Per germline, CDR1 KGHSH and CDR2 LQKENI. Germline trimming cut 2 bases from V and 4 bases from J; bases unmatched to any gene: 5. This CDR3 contains 15 residues. The CDR3 coding sequence is TGTGCCAGCTCACCATCCGGGGGGGCCCCAGATACGCAGTATTTT. Its translation is CASSPSGGAPDTQYF.

J is TRBJ1-5 and V is TRBV2, with D tentatively TRBD1 (5 bases). Trimming pared 3 bases from V and 0 bases from J, leaving 15 bases between. The CDR3 sequence is 17 residues long. CDR1 and CDR2 from the germline V gene are SNHLY and FYNNEI. CDR3 nucleotides: TGTGCCAGCAGTGAGTCAGGGTTTGATCATAGCAATCAGCCCCAGCATTTT. It yields the protein CASSESGFDHSNQPQHF.

The chain links TRBV28 to TRBJ2-1; D is undetermined. The V end lost 4 bases, the J end lost 0 bases, and 10 bases lay between the germline ends. Germline CDR1 reads MDHEN; CDR2 reads SYDVKM. This CDR3 has 15 residues. The CDR3 DNA reads as TGTGCCAGCAGTTCTACAGACCGCTCCTACAATGAGCAGTTCTTC. The encoded protein is CASSSTDRSYNEQFF.

The V and J genes are TRBV4-1 and TRBJ1-3, with 9 bases aligning to TRBD1. The CDR3 runs 16 residues. Germline assignment: CDR1 MGHRA and CDR2 YSYEKL. V shed 2 bases and J 4 bases; nucleotides not matched to a gene: 6. The chain's CDR3 is CASSQWGTGSGNTIYF. The CDR3 DNA reads TGCGCCAGCAGCCAATGGGGGACAGGGAGCGGAAACACCATATATTTT.

The rearrangement uses TRBV19 and TRBJ1-4; 7 bases agree with TRBD1. From germline, CDR1 is LNHDA and CDR2 SQIVND (reference sequence). After removal of 4 bases from V and 0 bases from J, the junction contained 8 bases not matched to a gene. The CDR3 spans 17 residues. This CDR3 reads CASSRRGQGTTNEKLFF. The CDR3 coding sequence is TGTGCCAGTAGTAGAAGGGGGCAGGGCACAACTAATGAAAAACTGTTTTTT.

CDR3 sequence: CATSLLGFGGYTF. In DNA form, the CDR3 reads TGTGCCACCAGTCTTCTAGGATTTGGTGGCTACACCTTC. The rearrangement uses TRBV24-1 and TRBJ1-2, with D unclear. In germline, CDR1 is KGHDR, CDR2 SFDVKD. V dropped 6 bases and J dropped 7 bases, with 14 bases sitting between them. The CDR3 contains 13 residues.

The chain has TRBV4-2 and TRBJ1-1, with TRBD1 identical over 8 bases. Trimming at V came to 0 bases and at J to 0 bases, leaving 9 bases not matched to a gene. The CDR3 is 18 amino acids. Germline V gene data show CDR1 as LGHNA and CDR2 as YNFKEQ. CDR3 in amino acids: CASSQELDRVTVNTEAFF. The CDR3 nucleotides read TGTGCCAGCAGCCAAGAACTGGACAGGGTTACGGTGAACACTGAAGCTTTCTTT.

The V gene is TRBV27, the J gene TRBJ1-1, with 8 nucleotides matching TRBD1. The CDR3 is 13 amino acids. V gave up 3 bases and J gave up 8 bases; unmatched junction bases: 5. Germline V gene sequence: CDR1 MNHEY, CDR2 SMNVEV (reference sequence). In DNA form, the CDR3 reads TGTGCCAGCAGTTTCGGGACAGGACGCGAAGCTTTCTTT. Its translation is CASSFGTGREAFF.

V usage is TRBV14 and J usage is TRBJ1-2, with D unclear. With 4 bases removed from V and 7 bases from J, the gap between germline ends came to 13 bases. Looked up from germline, CDR1 is SGHDN and CDR2 is FVKESK. The CDR3 is 13 amino acids. CDR3: CASSRRTWAGYTF. The DNA for the CDR3 is TGTGCCAGCAGCCGCAGAACATGGGCTGGCTACACCTTC.

The chain carries TRBV7-2 and TRBJ1-2, with D tentatively TRBD1 (5 bases). The CDR3 is 16 amino acids. Trimming removed 2 bases at V and 0 bases at J, with 13 bases between. CDR1 and CDR2 from the germline V gene are SGHTA and FQGNSA. CDR3 DNA sequence: TGTGCCAGCAGCTTATCGCTCCGACAGACTAACTATGGCTACACCTTC. The encoded protein is CASSLSLRQTNYGYTF.

The V gene is TRBV7-9, the J gene TRBJ2-5; possibly TRBD1 for D (6 bases). Trimming pared 3 bases from V and 7 bases from J, leaving 12 bases between. Germline assignment: CDR1 SEHNR and CDR2 FQNEAQ (reference sequence). This CDR3 region has 13 residues. CDR3 protein: CASSFQGTGTQYF. The CDR3 DNA reads TGTGCCAGCAGCTTCCAGGGGACCGGGACCCAGTACTTC.

The chain has TRBV4-2 and TRBJ2-5; 8 bases line up with TRBD1. CDR1 and CDR2 (germline): LGHNA, YNFKEQ. CDR3 length: 15 amino acids. Trimming at V came to 1 base and at J to 0 bases, leaving 1 base not matched to a gene. CDR3: CASSQGQGNQETQYF. CDR3 in DNA: TGTGCCAGCAGCCAAGGACAGGGGAACCAAGAGACCCAGTACTTC.

V is TRBV9 and J is TRBJ1-2; D unresolved. CDR3 length: 13 residues. V was clipped by 0 bases and J by 4 bases, with 7 bases between them. Germline values: CDR1 SGDLS, CDR2 YYNGEE. In nucleotides, the CDR3 is TGTGCCAGCAGCGTAGTGGAGGGCTATGGCTACACCTTC. The encoded protein is CASSVVEGYGYTF. The full variable domain, completed using reference TRBV9 and TRBJ1-2, is DSGVTQTPKHLITATGQRVTLRCSPRSGDLSVYWYQQSLDQGLQFLIQYYNGEERAKGNILERFSAQQFPDLHSELNLSSLELGDSALYFCASSVVEGYGYTFGSGTRLTVV.

This clone showed up just once. The chain employs TRBV27 and TRBJ2-3; tentative D call: TRBD1 (5 bases). Trimming pared 6 bases from V and 4 bases from J, leaving 14 bases between. The CDR3 length is 14 residues. Germline V gives CDR1 MNHEY, CDR2 SMNVEV (reference sequence). The CDR3 is CASRRPGSADTQYF. The CDR3 DNA sequence: TGTGCCAGCAGGCGACCAGGGTCGGCAGATACGCAGTATTTT.

The gene calls are TRBV9 and TRBJ2-7, with D unresolved. Germline V gives CDR1 SGDLS, CDR2 YYNGEE. V was clipped by 0 bases and J by 2 bases, with 9 bases between them. The CDR3 totals 14 residues. CDR3 sequence reads: CASSVGSQAYEQYF. The CDR3 region has the DNA TGTGCCAGCAGCGTAGGGTCCCAGGCCTACGAGCAGTACTTC. Based on the CDR3 plus reference TRBV9 and TRBJ2-7, the full variable domain is DSGVTQTPKHLITATGQRVTLRCSPRSGDLSVYWYQQSLDQGLQFLIQYYNGEERAKGNILERFSAQQFPDLHSELNLSSLELGDSALYFCASSVGSQAYEQYFGPGTRLTVT.

The V gene is TRBV19, the J gene TRBJ1-3, with D possibly TRBD1 on 6 matching bases. Trimming stripped 7 bases from V and 2 bases from J, with 15 bases between. The germline gives CDR1 LNHDA, CDR2 SQIVND (reference sequence). The CDR3 sequence is 15 residues long. The CDR3 sequence is CASILPGHTGNTIYF. The CDR3 nucleotides are TGTGCCAGTATCTTGCCGGGACATACTGGAAACACCATATATTTT.

This clone has a handful of counts. The V gene is TRBV18, the J gene TRBJ1-6; 11 bases agree with TRBD1. Germline lookup yields CDR1 KGHSH and CDR2 LQKENI. The CDR3 is 16 amino acids. The trim removed 0 bases at V and 7 bases at J, leaving 2 bases unmatched. The CDR3 coding sequence is TGTGCCAGCTCACCACCAGGACAGGGGGCGAATTCACCCCTCCACTTT. Protein sequence: CASSPPGQGANSPLHF.